This entry lists 19 T cell receptor beta chains sequenced from one sample in a study of T-cell reconstitution after alpha-beta-depleted transplantation in children. Researchers prepared the TCRbeta library using unique molecular identifiers, the study reports. TCRdb reprocessed the PCR reads with MiXCR, giving one entry per CDR3 protein. The data show around 340,000 distinct CDR3 sequences, about an eighth seen once. Sequences were derived from PBMCs, sampled from the stem cell graft. These receptors came from a human donor who donated a stem cell graft to a child with Fanconi anemia.

This clonotype was seen more than once but under ten times. The rearrangement uses TRBV15 and TRBJ1-1, with D unclear. V was cut by 0 bases and J by 8 bases, with 10 bases left in between. The CDR3 contains 13 residues. Germline V CDR1 and CDR2: LNHNV, YYDKDF (reference sequence). Written as DNA, the CDR3 is TGTGCCACCAGCAGAGATCGTGGAGACGAAGCTTTCTTT. Translated, it gives CATSRDRGDEAFF.

V usage is TRBV20-1 and J usage is TRBJ2-3; 10 nucleotides align to TRBD2. The V gene end was trimmed by 2 bases and the J gene end by 2 bases; junction bases not matched to a gene: 7. Germline CDR1 DFQATT, CDR2 SNEGSKA (reference sequence). The CDR3 is 16 amino acids. CDR3 sequence: CSARLNLAGDTDTQYF. CDR3 bases: TGCAGTGCTAGACTTAACCTAGCGGGGGACACAGATACGCAGTATTTT.

The chain links TRBV7-8 to TRBJ2-3; D is ambiguous. CDR1 is SGHVS, CDR2 FQNEAQ, per germline. The CDR3 has 14 amino acids. Between the trimmed V and J ends, which lost 5 bases and 3 bases, there was a span of 12 bases. The CDR3 is CASSPWGVTDTQYF. CDR3 bases: TGTGCCAGCAGCCCCTGGGGTGTGACAGATACGCAGTATTTT.

This clonotype was detected only a few times. The V call is TRBV20-1, the J call TRBJ2-3; 7 positions match TRBD1. This CDR3 is built from 12 residues. Germline loops: CDR1 DFQATT, CDR2 SNEGSKA (reference sequence). V lost 2 bases to trimming and J lost 5 bases; unmatched junction nucleotides: 1. The CDR3 loop reads CSARRDRDTQYF. For the CDR3, the DNA is TGCAGTGCTAGACGGGACAGAGATACGCAGTATTTT.

This clonotype was seen a handful of times. This rearrangement joins TRBV2 to TRBJ2-1; TRBD2 matches at 9 bases. J lost 8 bases, V lost 7 bases, and 12 bases had no gene match. CDR3 size: 15 residues. The germline gives CDR1 SNHLY, CDR2 FYNNEI. Here the CDR3 reads CASTPGGGAFDEQFF. CDR3 in DNA: TGTGCCAGCACCCCAGGCGGGGGGGCTTTCGATGAGCAGTTCTTC. The variable domain in full, completed from reference TRBV2 and TRBJ2-1, reads EPEVTQTPSHQVTQMGQEVILRCVPISNHLYFYWYRQILGQKVEFLVSFYNNEISEKSEIFDDQFSVERPDGSNFTLKIRSTKLEDSAMYFCASTPGGGAFDEQFFGPGTRLTVL.

The gene calls are TRBV12-3 or TRBV12-4 and TRBJ2-3; 8 bases are a match to TRBD2. The CDR3 is made up of 19 amino acids. V gave up 5 bases and J gave up 2 bases; unmatched junction bases: 18. CDR3 nucleotides: TGTGCCAGCAGTCAAACCCCCGGGGGGGGTCAGGGGTCCACAGATACGCAGTATTTT. Its protein product is CASSQTPGGGQGSTDTQYF.

This clonotype has a count of ten or more. The rearrangement uses TRBV12-3 or TRBV12-4 and TRBJ1-2; D may be TRBD1 (5 bases). The CDR3 has 15 residues. Trimming took 3 bases from V and 5 from J, leaving 16 bases between them. The CDR3 loop reads CASSLSLGGGYGYTF. DNA of the CDR3: TGTGCCAGCAGTTTGAGCCTGGGGGGAGGGTATGGCTACACCTTC.

This clonotype was seen at least ten times. V usage is TRBV2 and J usage is TRBJ2-6; D gene unclear. Per germline, CDR1 SNHLY and CDR2 FYNNEI. The germline V and J ends were trimmed by 3 bases and 0 bases, with 3 bases remaining between them. The CDR3 extends over 14 amino acids. CDR3 residues: CASSDDSGANVLTF. CDR3 sequence (DNA): TGTGCCAGCAGTGACGACTCTGGGGCCAACGTCCTGACTTTC.

This chain uses TRBV4-2 with TRBJ2-6, with TRBD1 identical over 7 bases. CDR3 size: 19 residues. The J segment lost 0 bases and the V segment lost 1 base, leaving 9 bases of the junction unmatched. Germline assignment: CDR1 LGHNA and CDR2 YNFKEQ. This CDR3 reads CASSQASQGVASGANVLTF. The CDR3 DNA sequence: TGTGCCAGCAGCCAAGCCTCCCAGGGGGTGGCCTCTGGGGCCAACGTCCTGACTTTC.

At least ten counts were recorded for this clonotype. The rearrangement joins TRBV6-2 or TRBV6-3 to TRBJ2-1; D is uncertain. The length of the CDR3 is 17 residues. The germline V gene encodes CDR1 MNHEY and CDR2 SVGEGT. V was clipped by 0 bases and J by 3 bases, with 15 bases between them. DNA for the CDR3: TGTGCCAGCAGTTACTCGAGAGTTCTACAAATCTACAATGAGCAGTTCTTC. Translated: CASSYSRVLQIYNEQFF.

This clonotype was counted at least ten times. The rearrangement uses TRBV3-1 and TRBJ2-3; no definite D call. In germline, CDR1 is LGHDT, CDR2 YNNKEL (reference sequence). There are 14 residues in the CDR3. Trimming left V 4 bases short and J 0 bases short, with 8 bases between. CDR3 region: CASSPSPSTDTQYF. For the CDR3, the DNA is TGTGCCAGCAGCCCTTCCCCTAGCACAGATACGCAGTATTTT.

The chain uses TRBV30 and TRBJ1-5; 8 bases are shared with TRBD1. This CDR3 region has 17 residues. Germline V gene lookup returns CDR1 GTSNPN and CDR2 SVGIG (reference sequence). V lost 2 bases, J lost 0 bases, and 9 bases stayed unmatched. In nucleotides, the CDR3 is TGTGCCTGGAGTTCGACAGGGGCCCTAATTAGCAATCAGCCCCAGCATTTT. It specifies CAWSSTGALISNQPQHF.

Ten or more counts support this clonotype. The V call is TRBV4-1, the J call TRBJ1-1; D is possibly TRBD1 (5 bases). The CDR3 covers 16 residues. Trimming cost V 0 bases and J 0 bases, with 11 bases left between them. Germline loops: CDR1 MGHRA, CDR2 YSYEKL. CDR3 sequence: CASSQDVRQLNTEAFF. In nucleotides, the CDR3 is TGCGCCAGCAGCCAAGATGTCAGACAGTTGAACACTGAAGCTTTCTTT.

The chain has TRBV10-3 and TRBJ2-7; 10 bases are a match to TRBD1. The V segment lost 0 bases and the J segment 5 bases; nucleotides outside the gene matches: 4. The germline V gene has CDR1 ENHRY and CDR2 SYGVKD. This CDR3 spans 15 amino acids. CDR3 coding DNA: TGTGCCATCAGTGAGTCGGGACAGGGGAACAACGAGCAGTACTTC. Translated: CAISESGQGNNEQYF.

V is TRBV10-3 and J is TRBJ2-7; TRBD1 might be the D (5 bases). V lost 6 bases, J lost 5 bases, and 14 bases lay in between. The CDR3 totals 13 residues. The germline CDR1 and CDR2 sequences are ENHRY and SYGVKD. The CDR3 DNA sequence: TGTGCCATCAGCTTGGGGCAGGGAAACGAGCAGTACTTC. Encoded protein: CAISLGQGNEQYF.

This clonotype has only a few counts. This chain links TRBV7-2 with TRBJ1-2; 7 nucleotides agree with TRBD1. Germline V lookup: CDR1 SGHTA, CDR2 FQGNSA. V lost 1 base, J lost 3 bases, and 8 bases stayed unmatched. The CDR3 contains 16 residues. CDR3 loop: CASSLERGRLDYGYTF. The CDR3 DNA sequence: TGTGCCAGCAGCTTAGAGAGGGGGCGCTTGGACTATGGCTACACCTTC.

This clonotype was picked up a small number of times. The J gene is TRBJ1-1, the V gene TRBV20-1, with TRBD1 matching 7 bases. The CDR3 is 15 residues long. Germline V CDR1 and CDR2: DFQATT, SNEGSKA (reference sequence). Losses at the gene ends were 6 bases for V and 3 bases for J; bases not matched to a gene: 13. CDR3: CSAKPRQGWDTEAFF. In DNA form, the CDR3 reads TGCAGTGCCAAACCCCGACAGGGATGGGACACTGAAGCTTTCTTT.

This clonotype was counted ten times or more. The rearrangement links TRBV25-1 to TRBJ1-2, with D tentatively TRBD1 (6 bases). The CDR3 sequence is 14 residues long. V lost 1 base and J 2 bases, leaving 8 bases between the germline ends. CDR1 is MGHDK, CDR2 SYGVNS, per germline. The CDR3 DNA reads TGTGCCAGCAGTGAATTGGACAGCAACTATGGCTACACCTTC. Its protein product is CASSELDSNYGYTF.

The CDR3 sequence is CASRVGTVNYGYTF. As DNA, the CDR3 is TGTGCCAGCAGAGTGGGAACCGTTAACTATGGCTACACCTTC. The chain joins TRBV6-1 to TRBJ1-2, with unresolved D. Germline CDR1 reads MNHNS; CDR2 reads SASEGT. V was pared by 6 bases and J by 1 base, with 12 bases between. The CDR3 covers 14 residues.